This TCR beta chain was sequenced during a study of regulatory and conventional T cells in RAG deficiency (dated 2017 in TCRdb). Looking at the study overall: The study used high-throughput TCR beta sequencing to compare repertoire diversity and composition of Treg, conventional CD4+ and CD8+ T cells between RAG-deficient patients and healthy controls. Overall results and qualifications from the work: Shorter CDR3 lengths were found in all patient T-cell subsets, and >85% Treg-Tconv repertoire overlap at nucleotide and amino acid level was observed in Omenn syndrome patients. Markedly lower Shannon entropy and higher Simpson indices were observed in RAG-deficient patients than in control T-cell subpopulations. Unique TCR beta sequences from Treg cells were around 110-fold fewer in Omenn syndrome and CID/AS patients than controls, versus approximately 10-fold for other subsets. Some T-cell subset analyses were not performed for some subjects. The CD25-high CD127-low cells sorted from Omenn syndrome patients may be peripherally activated cells rather than true Treg cells.

Regarding this clone: It lacks a known antigen. No base quality values were provided; no much bigger clone lies one nucleotide off.

Receptors were amplified or captured by the immunoSEQ multiplex PCR assay. Rearranged TCR beta chain products were amplified from genomic DNA of sorted T-cell subsets and sequenced. Per the source publication's procedure: Shannon entropy and Simpson indices were used to measure the diversity of productive TCR beta rearrangements in each repertoire. Clonal expansion was assessed using the summed frequency of the 100 most abundant productive TCR beta clonotypes among total reads. The TRB repertoires were scored with a self-reactivity index that is based on amino acid usage at CDR3beta positions 6 and 7. Two-way ANOVA was applied to the repertoire analyses, whereas Student t or Mann-Whitney tests were applied to the flow cytometric analyses. TCRdb's version of the immuneACCESS table is confined to in-frame rearrangements and falls short of the full clone set. An unresolved V gene accounts for under half of the shortfall where checked; the remainder is of unknown origin. The V and J calls and clone size come from that table; D and trimming were worked out from the DNA. Across this sample there are about 50,000 clones, with 70% to 90% seen only once. Jointly, the top ten make up 0.51% of the sample.

The germline V gene provides CDR1 SGDLS and CDR2 YYNGEE. V was cut back by 4 bases and J by 2 bases, leaving a gap of 13 bases between them. Its CDR3 holds 14 amino acids, cysteine through phenylalanine. The DNA shown is the 42-base CDR3, in frame from base 1. Before genomic DNA extraction, conventional CD4+ T cells were isolated from blood as CD25-low CD127-high cells. Repertoire analyses used fewer than ten healthy control donors as the comparison group. This same sample was also taken into another study, of regulatory T cells. Drawing on the second study: In the multiplex PCR, 52 forward TRBV primers and 13 reverse TRBJ primers were used, and assay-based and computational corrections were applied for amplification bias. In patients, repertoires had restricted unique TRB V-J pairs and skewed V and J gene usage, with regulatory T cells showing the most marked changes. The study compared T-cell receptor beta repertoires of sorted regulatory, conventional CD4+ and CD8+ T cells in CD3G-deficient patients with those in healthy controls. Peripheral blood mononuclear cells were isolated by Ficoll density separation. Rearranged TRB loci were amplified from genomic DNA by multiplex PCR within the immunoSEQ assay. TRB amplicons were sequenced on an Illumina HiSeq platform. Raw sequences were error-filtered and aligned to reference gene sequences by custom algorithms and were subsequently analyzed with the immunoSEQ online tools. The frequencies of productive and nonproductive TRB rearrangements were evaluated among unique sequences as well as among total sequences. Groups were compared by t tests, Mann-Whitney tests or two-way ANOVA performed in Prism software.

The sequence derives from a human donor in good health. The chain joins TRBV9 to TRBJ2-7, with the D call perhaps TRBD1 or TRBD2, each one matching 5 bases. The sequencing sample was made of CD4+ effector T cells sorted from blood. The sequence in DNA is TGTGCCAGCAGCCTAACCGGGACCACCTACGAGCAGTACTTC. Its product reads: CASSLTGTTYEQYF.